Presented here are 30 T cell receptor beta chains from one specimen sequenced in a study of radiotherapy plus CTLA-4 blockade in lung cancer (dated by TCRdb to 2017 to 2018). The library was made by the immunoSEQ multiplex PCR assay. Not all clones reach the TCRdb copy of this immuneACCESS table, which keeps in-frame sequences only. Checked studies attribute under half of the gap to unresolved V genes and leave the rest unexplained. The sample data list tens of thousands of clones, and 70% to 90% of these were observed just once. The biggest ten clones account for about 27% of the sample. The source was peripheral blood, collected from a patient treated with radiotherapy plus ipilimumab. Receptors originate from a human donor with non-small cell lung cancer whose response to radiotherapy plus ipilimumab could not be evaluated.

V gene TRBV7-9 combines with J gene TRBJ2-2, with D possibly matching TRBD1 (7 bases). From germline, CDR1 is SEHNR and CDR2 FQNEAQ (reference sequence). Trimming took off 6 bases at V and 0 bases at J, with 14 bases between the two ends. This CDR3 comprises 16 residues. The CDR3 DNA reads TGTGCCAGCAGACCAGGCGGGACAGCGAACACCGGGGAGCTGTTTTTT. Translated, it gives CASRPGGTANTGELFF.

CDR3 sequence: CASSIRQGATEAFF. The CDR3 nucleotides read TGCGCCAGCAGCATAAGACAGGGAGCCACTGAAGCTTTCTTT. This rearrangement joins TRBV5-1 to TRBJ1-1, with 7 bases identical to TRBD1. This CDR3 has 14 residues. The germline V gene has CDR1 SGHRS and CDR2 YFSETQ. J lost 4 bases, V lost 4 bases, and 7 bases had no gene match.

As DNA, the CDR3 is TGTGCCAGTAGTATAGGCTCTAGCGGGAGTAGGGAGACCCAGTACTTC. Translated, it gives CASSIGSSGSRETQYF. The chain joins TRBV19 to TRBJ2-5; 10 bases agree with TRBD2. Germline CDR1 and CDR2: LNHDA and SQIVND (reference sequence). Trimming cost V 1 base and J 5 bases; bases outside gene matches: 7. The CDR3 loop spans 16 amino acids.

This clone was found once. The rearrangement links TRBV2 to TRBJ1-3; 8 bases map to TRBD1. Germline V gene data show CDR1 as SNHLY and CDR2 as FYNNEI. V dropped 6 bases and J dropped 7; count of bases not matched to a gene: 11. The length of the CDR3 is 15 residues. The CDR3 bases are TGTGCCAGCAGGGCTGAGACAGGGGTGAGGAACACCATATATTTT. This translates into CASRAETGVRNTIYF.

The chain combines TRBV19 with TRBJ2-2, with 7 bases that match TRBD1. V trimming: 0 bases; J trimming: 6 bases; junction bases outside the gene matches: 13. This CDR3 region has 18 residues. From germline, CDR1 is LNHDA and CDR2 SQIVND (reference sequence). CDR3 sequence reads: CASSIDLGAGGRSGELFF. DNA for the CDR3: TGTGCCAGTAGTATAGATCTTGGGGCAGGGGGAAGATCCGGGGAGCTGTTTTTT.

This clone appeared a few times. The chain has TRBV5-1 and TRBJ2-7; 7 bases are shared with TRBD2. The germline gives CDR1 SGHRS, CDR2 YFSETQ. Trimming removed 1 base from V and 6 bases from J; junction bases left unmatched: 7. CDR3 size: 14 residues. The CDR3 loop reads CASSLTAGYGEQYF. The CDR3 coding sequence is TGCGCCAGCAGCTTGACAGCGGGATACGGCGAGCAGTACTTC.

The V gene is TRBV4-1, the J gene TRBJ2-3; the match to TRBD1 covers 8 bases. Germline CDR1 and CDR2: MGHRA and YSYEKL. The CDR3 loop spans 16 amino acids. With V trimmed by 4 bases and J by 1 base, 7 bases remained unmatched. The CDR3 DNA sequence: TGCGCCAGCAGCCGGGAGACAGGGGCCGGCACAGATACGCAGTATTTT. Protein sequence: CASSRETGAGTDTQYF.

This clone was seen a handful of times. The CDR3 DNA is TGTGCCAGTAGTGGACTAGCGAAAGGTCAGGACAATGAGCAGTTCTTC. Protein sequence: CASSGLAKGQDNEQFF. V usage is TRBV19 and J usage is TRBJ2-1; 9 bases fit TRBD2. CDR1 LNHDA and CDR2 SQIVND come from the germline V gene (reference sequence). The J segment lost 5 bases and the V segment lost 5 bases, leaving 10 bases of the junction unmatched. The CDR3 is 16 amino acids.

The J gene is TRBJ2-1, the V gene TRBV4-1; weak D call: TRBD1 (5 bases). The ends were cut back, 0 bases at V and 0 bases at J, with 21 bases in the middle. This CDR3 has 20 residues. CDR1 is MGHRA and CDR2 is YSYEKL in the germline V gene. The CDR3 loop reads CASSQESSRQTQSSYNEQFF. CDR3 coding DNA: TGCGCCAGCAGCCAAGAATCGTCCCGACAGACCCAAAGCTCCTACAATGAGCAGTTCTTC.

The rearrangement joins TRBV21-1 to TRBJ1-1. TRBV21-1 is a pseudogene segment. This CDR3 has 18 residues. CDR3 loop: CASSSPKLRDSKGTEAFF. CDR3 DNA: TGTGCCAGCAGCAGTCCTAAATTACGGGACTCCAAAGGCACTGAAGCTTTCTTT.

For the CDR3, the DNA is TGTGCCAGCAGTCCAAGGACTCCGGCAACTAATGAAAAACTGTTTTTT. It is translated as CASSPRTPATNEKLFF. The chain has TRBV28 and TRBJ1-4; D gene ambiguous. Looked up from germline, CDR1 is MDHEN and CDR2 is SYDVKM. CDR3 length equals 16 residues. Trimming took off 5 bases at V and 0 bases at J, with 13 bases between the two ends. Supplemented by reference TRBV28 and TRBJ1-4, the full variable domain reads DVKVTQSSRYLVKRTGEKVFLECVQDMDHENMFWYRQDPGLGLRLIYFSYDVKMKEKGDIPEGYSVSREKKERFSLILESASTNQTSMYLCASSPRTPATNEKLFFGSGTQLSVL.

The V gene is TRBV18, the J gene TRBJ2-7, with a weak D call TRBD2 (5 bases). This CDR3 comprises 13 residues. Germline CDR1 KGHSH, CDR2 LQKENI. V lost 2 bases, J lost 1 base, and 6 bases lay in between. For the CDR3, the DNA is TGTGCCAGCTCACCAAGAGGGTCCTACGAGCAGTACTTC. Residues: CASSPRGSYEQYF.

The V call is TRBV29-1, the J call TRBJ2-6; TRBD2 aligns across 8 bases. With V trimmed by 2 bases and J by 1 base, 7 bases remained unmatched. CDR1 is SQVTM and CDR2 is ANQGSEA in the germline V gene. The CDR3 contains 17 residues. CDR3 amino acids: CSVESRGGESGANVLTF. CDR3 DNA: TGCAGCGTTGAATCTCGGGGGGGAGAGTCTGGGGCCAACGTCCTGACTTTC.

The V call is TRBV9, the J call TRBJ2-2; 7 positions match TRBD1. This CDR3 is built from 16 residues. J gave up 0 bases and V 4 bases, and 6 bases lay outside the gene matches. The germline V gene encodes CDR1 SGDLS and CDR2 YYNGEE. DNA for the CDR3: TGTGCCAGCAGCTCAGCCGGGACAGCGAACACCGGGGAGCTGTTTTTT. Translation gives CASSSAGTANTGELFF.

This clone is a singleton in its sample. The J gene is TRBJ1-1, the V gene TRBV5-1; possibly TRBD1 for D (6 bases). V was cut by 0 bases and J by 4 bases, with 13 bases left in between. The CDR3 loop spans 15 amino acids. The germline V gene encodes CDR1 SGHRS and CDR2 YFSETQ. The CDR3 is CASSLEQGGRTEAFF. CDR3 coding DNA: TGCGCCAGCAGCTTGGAACAGGGCGGGCGCACTGAAGCTTTCTTT.

The CDR3 coding sequence is TGTGCCAGCAGTTACCGGGGGAACCAGCCCCAGCATTTT. Translation: CASSYRGNQPQHF. The genes are TRBV6-6 and TRBJ1-5; a weak D match, TRBD1 (5 bases). The CDR3 runs 13 residues. The V gene lost 2 bases and the J gene lost 7 bases, with 9 bases spanning the gap. Germline V gives CDR1 MNHNY, CDR2 SVGAGI (reference sequence).

The chain joins TRBV9 to TRBJ2-3; 7 bases agree with TRBD1. The length of the CDR3 is 15 residues. J lost 5 bases, V lost 0 bases, and 6 bases had no gene match. Germline V lookup: CDR1 SGDLS, CDR2 YYNGEE. The CDR3 coding sequence is TGTGCCAGCAGCGTAGGAAGGGGGCTGGGAGATACGCAGTATTTT. Translating it yields CASSVGRGLGDTQYF.

The chain joins TRBV2 to TRBJ2-5; 7 bases match TRBD1. CDR1 SNHLY and CDR2 FYNNEI come from the germline V gene. Trimming removed 7 bases from V and 4 bases from J; junction bases left unmatched: 9. This CDR3 has 14 amino acids. The CDR3 sequence: CASTTGSLGETQYF. The CDR3 region has the DNA TGTGCCAGCACGACAGGGTCCCTGGGAGAGACCCAGTACTTC.

V and J are TRBV5-4 and TRBJ2-1, with D possibly matching TRBD2 (5 bases). The CDR3 consists of 15 residues. The V end was cut by 3 bases, the J end by 2 bases, with 12 bases between. Germline V gives CDR1 SGHNT, CDR2 YYREEE (reference sequence). The CDR3: CASSSKSLAYNEQFF. DNA for the CDR3: TGTGCCAGCAGCTCTAAGTCACTAGCCTACAATGAGCAGTTCTTC.

In its sample, this clone was seen a few times. The chain has TRBV27 and TRBJ1-5, with D hard to call. There are 13 residues in the CDR3. The germline gives CDR1 MNHEY, CDR2 SMNVEV (reference sequence). V shed 6 bases and J shed 6 bases, with 12 bases lying between them. CDR3 amino acids: CASSTAPGQPQHF. In nucleotides, the CDR3 is TGTGCCAGCAGCACCGCCCCAGGTCAGCCCCAGCATTTT.

The CDR3 DNA is TGTGCCAGCAGTCCTGATCGACAGCTCACTGAAGCTTTCTTT. Encoded protein: CASSPDRQLTEAFF. The chain couples TRBV2 to TRBJ1-1, with D possibly matching TRBD1 (5 bases). The germline V and J ends were trimmed by 5 bases and 4 bases, with 14 bases remaining between them. Germline V lookup: CDR1 SNHLY, CDR2 FYNNEI. The CDR3 runs 14 residues. Drawing the rest from reference TRBV2 and TRBJ1-1, the complete variable domain is EPEVTQTPSHQVTQMGQEVILRCVPISNHLYFYWYRQILGQKVEFLVSFYNNEISEKSEIFDDQFSVERPDGSNFTLKIRSTKLEDSAMYFCASSPDRQLTEAFFGQGTRLTVV.

DNA of the CDR3: TGTGCCAGCAGCTTAGTAGGGGCGGGAGGGTCCTACGAGCAGTACTTC. Amino acid sequence: CASSLVGAGGSYEQYF. The chain recombines TRBV7-2 with TRBJ2-7, with TRBD2 matching 9 bases. V lost 1 base and J lost 1; bases outside the gene matches: 5. CDR1 is SGHTA and CDR2 is FQGNSA in the germline V gene. This CDR3 has 16 residues.

J is TRBJ2-1 and V is TRBV4-2; TRBD2 might be the D (5 bases). V shed 3 bases and J shed 8 bases, with 11 bases lying between them. CDR1 and CDR2 (germline): LGHNA, YNFKEQ. The length of the CDR3 is 13 residues. In DNA form, the CDR3 reads TGTGCCAGCAGCCAGTTACCGCGGGATGAGCAGTTCTTC. This gives the protein CASSQLPRDEQFF.

As to this clone: The junction does not match germline at one end; this may be a read error. This chain connects TRBV2 to TRBJ1-6, with TRBD1 matching over 8 bases. The CDR3 has 14 residues. CDR1 is SNHLY, CDR2 FYNNEI, per germline. CDR3 region: CASSEGQGLSPLHF. The CDR3 DNA sequence: TGTGCCAGCAGCGAAGGACAGGGTCTCTCACCCCTCCACTTT.

This chain connects TRBV11-2 to TRBJ2-7; 7 bases match TRBD2. CDR3 size: 15 residues. The V gene's germline CDR1 is SGHAT and CDR2 FQNNGV. The trim removed 4 bases at V and 9 bases at J, leaving 15 bases unmatched. The CDR3: CASSSRWGGQSGQYF. The CDR3 DNA follows: TGTGCCAGCAGCTCGCGTTGGGGAGGGCAATCTGGGCAGTACTTC.

This clone came up once. The rearrangement uses TRBV5-4 and TRBJ1-4, with TRBD1 matching over 7 bases. The germline CDR1 and CDR2 sequences are SGHNT and YYREEE (reference sequence). The length of the CDR3 is 14 residues. The trim removed 1 base at V and 6 bases at J, leaving 3 bases unmatched. The CDR3 spells CASSLTGVDEKLFF. The CDR3 DNA follows: TGTGCCAGCAGCTTGACAGGGGTCGATGAAAAACTGTTTTTT.

This chain uses TRBV18 with TRBJ1-4, with D uncertain. The length of the CDR3 is 14 residues. Germline assignment: CDR1 KGHSH and CDR2 LQKENI. The V and J ends lost 2 bases and 2 bases respectively, with 6 bases between them. The CDR3 region has the DNA TGTGCCAGCTCACCAATACAGACTAATGAAAAACTGTTTTTT. It specifies CASSPIQTNEKLFF.

The chain employs TRBV30 and TRBJ2-1; D may be TRBD2 (6 bases). The germline V gene encodes CDR1 GTSNPN and CDR2 SVGIG (reference sequence). The CDR3 length is 20 residues. The V end lost 0 bases, the J end lost 2 bases, and 26 bases lay between the germline ends. This CDR3 reads CAWSVGFRGLHQQTYNEQFF. The CDR3 region has the DNA TGTGCCTGGAGTGTAGGGTTCCGGGGACTGCACCAGCAAACCTACAATGAGCAGTTCTTC.

The chain carries TRBV7-2 and TRBJ2-1; 7 bases agree with TRBD2. CDR1 SGHTA and CDR2 FQGNSA come from the germline V gene. J was trimmed by 9 bases and V by 0 bases; bases with no gene match: 8. The length of the CDR3 is 15 residues. The DNA for the CDR3 is TGTGCCAGCAGCTTAGCGGGAGGGCCTATTCGTGAGCAGTTCTTC. Its translation is CASSLAGGPIREQFF.

The gene calls are TRBV5-1 and TRBJ1-1, with D maybe TRBD1 (5 bases). CDR1 and CDR2 from the germline V gene are SGHRS and YFSETQ. The CDR3 has 12 amino acids. Trimming cost V 0 bases and J 11 bases, with 11 bases left between them. CDR3 in DNA: TGCGCCAGCAGCTTGGGGGGACTTGGGGCTTTCTTT. Its protein is CASSLGGLGAFF.